This T cell receptor beta chain was found in a study of blood T cell repertoires in COVID-19. Overall study: Whether acute or convalescent, the COVID-19 samples came from the United States, Italy and Spain. Sources were T cells, B-cell-depleted T cells, or PBMCs; the material itself was cDNA or gDNA.

The CDR3 consists of 16 residues. Trimming removed 0 bases at V and 7 bases at J, with 16 bases between. Per germline, CDR1 SGHRS and CDR2 YFSETQ. How the authors handled the data: Amplification with reference gene primers provided the estimates of nucleated cell counts. Repertoires were generated with immunoSEQ multiplex PCR, while TCRdb's copy carries only in-frame clones and drops some. That table gives V, J and clone size, and the DNA gave D and trimming. The table includes fewer than 150,000 clones, just under 90% detected once. The sequence derives from a woman in her 40s with acute or convalescent COVID-19. The V and J genes are TRBV5-1 and TRBJ2-2; perhaps TRBD1 as D (6 bases). The source material was peripheral blood. The CDR3, as DNA: TGCGCCAGCAGCTTGGGTCTACAGGGTGTCAGCGGGGAGCTGTTTTTT. It codes for CASSLGLQGVSGELFF. Filled out from reference TRBV5-1 and TRBJ2-2, the complete variable domain reads KAGVTQTPRYLIKTRGQQVTLSCSPISGHRSVSWYQQTPGQGLQFLFEYFSETQRNKGNFPGRFSGRQFSNSRSEMNVSTLELGDSALYLCASSLGLQGVSGELFFGEGSRLTVL.